This T cell receptor (beta chain) was sequenced in a study of CD8 T cells in Susac syndrome. Reverse transcription of roughly 0.5 to 1 ug RNA was carried out with random hexamers. Multiplex immunoSEQ PCR targeted 54 Vbeta and 13 Jbeta TCR beta segments. TCRdb re-derived calls from the immunoSEQ multiplex PCR reads in MiXCR, one entry per CDR3 protein. The data hold 400,000 or so distinct CDR3 sequences, with 85% observed a single time. V shed 0 bases and J shed 6 bases, with 17 bases lying between them. The CDR3 length is 17 residues. The germline CDR1 and CDR2 sequences are SGHTA and FQGTGA. Sample: CD8+ T cells from PBMCs. V and J are TRBV7-3 and TRBJ2-2; D might be TRBD1 (6 bases). The clonotype was recovered from a human donor with multiple sclerosis. In DNA, the CDR3 is TGTGCCAGCAGCTTAACCGGGATTCCAGGGGTCGCCGGGGAGCTGTTTTTT. This gives the protein CASSLTGIPGVAGELFF.